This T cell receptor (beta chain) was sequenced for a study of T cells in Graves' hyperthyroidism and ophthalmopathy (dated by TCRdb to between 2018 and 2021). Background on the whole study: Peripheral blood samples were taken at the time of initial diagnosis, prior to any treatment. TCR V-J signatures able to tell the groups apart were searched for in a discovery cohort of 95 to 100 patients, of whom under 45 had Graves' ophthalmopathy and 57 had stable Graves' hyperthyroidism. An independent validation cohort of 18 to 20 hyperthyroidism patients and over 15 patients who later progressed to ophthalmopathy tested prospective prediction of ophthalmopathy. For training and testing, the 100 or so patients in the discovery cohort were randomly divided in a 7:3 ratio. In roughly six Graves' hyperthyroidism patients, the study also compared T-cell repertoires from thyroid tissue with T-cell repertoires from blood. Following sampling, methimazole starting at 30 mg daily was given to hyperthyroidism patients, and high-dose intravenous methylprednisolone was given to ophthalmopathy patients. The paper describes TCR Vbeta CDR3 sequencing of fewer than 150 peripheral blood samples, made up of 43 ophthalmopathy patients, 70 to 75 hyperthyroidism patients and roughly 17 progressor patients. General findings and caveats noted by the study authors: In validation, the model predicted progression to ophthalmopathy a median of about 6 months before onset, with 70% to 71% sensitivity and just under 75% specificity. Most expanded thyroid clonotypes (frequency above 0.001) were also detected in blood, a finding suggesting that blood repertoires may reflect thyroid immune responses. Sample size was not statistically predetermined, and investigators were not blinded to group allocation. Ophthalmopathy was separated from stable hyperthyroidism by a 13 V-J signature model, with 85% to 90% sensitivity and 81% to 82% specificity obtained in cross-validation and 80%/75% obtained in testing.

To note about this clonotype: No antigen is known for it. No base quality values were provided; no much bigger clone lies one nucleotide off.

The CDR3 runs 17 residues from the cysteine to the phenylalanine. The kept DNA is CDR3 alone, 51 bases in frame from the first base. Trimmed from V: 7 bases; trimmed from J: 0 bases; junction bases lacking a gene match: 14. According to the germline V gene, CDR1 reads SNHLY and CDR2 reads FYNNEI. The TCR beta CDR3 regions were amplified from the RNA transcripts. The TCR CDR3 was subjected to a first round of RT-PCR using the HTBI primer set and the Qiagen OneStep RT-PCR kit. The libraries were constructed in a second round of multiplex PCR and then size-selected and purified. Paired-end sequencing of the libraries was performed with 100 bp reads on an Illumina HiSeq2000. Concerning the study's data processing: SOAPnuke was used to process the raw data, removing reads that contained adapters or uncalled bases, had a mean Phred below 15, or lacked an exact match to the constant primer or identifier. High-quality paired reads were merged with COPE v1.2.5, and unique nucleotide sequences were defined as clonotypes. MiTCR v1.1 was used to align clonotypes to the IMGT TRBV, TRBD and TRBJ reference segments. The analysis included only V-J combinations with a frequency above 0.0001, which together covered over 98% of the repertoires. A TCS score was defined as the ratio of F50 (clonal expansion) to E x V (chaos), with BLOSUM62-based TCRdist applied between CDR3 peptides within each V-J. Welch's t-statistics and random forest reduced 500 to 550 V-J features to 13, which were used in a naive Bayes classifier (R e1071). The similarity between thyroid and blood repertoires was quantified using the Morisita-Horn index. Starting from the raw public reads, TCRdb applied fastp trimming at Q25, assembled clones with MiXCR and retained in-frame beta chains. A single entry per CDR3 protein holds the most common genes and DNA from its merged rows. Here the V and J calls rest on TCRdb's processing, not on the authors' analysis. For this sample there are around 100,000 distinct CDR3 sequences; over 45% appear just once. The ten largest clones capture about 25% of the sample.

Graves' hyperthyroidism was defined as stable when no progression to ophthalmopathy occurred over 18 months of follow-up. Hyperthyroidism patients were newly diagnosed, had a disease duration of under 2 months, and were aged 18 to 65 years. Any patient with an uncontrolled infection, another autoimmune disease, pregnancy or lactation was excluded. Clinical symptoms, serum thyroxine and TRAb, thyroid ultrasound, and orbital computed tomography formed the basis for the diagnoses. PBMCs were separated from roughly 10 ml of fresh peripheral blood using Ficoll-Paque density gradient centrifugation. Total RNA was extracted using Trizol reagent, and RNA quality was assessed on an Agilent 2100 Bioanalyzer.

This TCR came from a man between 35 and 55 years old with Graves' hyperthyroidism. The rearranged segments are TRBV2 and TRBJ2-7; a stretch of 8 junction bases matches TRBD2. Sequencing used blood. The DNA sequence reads TGTGCCAGCATCAGAGAGTCTAGCGGGTGGAACTCCTACGAGCAGTACTTC. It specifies CASIRESSGWNSYEQYF.